Following are 30 T cell receptor beta chains from one sample sequenced in a study of human T cells and chemical hapten exposure. Time point denoted: patch test 1, 2 weeks after DPC sensitization. As to treatment: therapeutic diphenylcyclopropenone sensitization with weekly scalp DPC. TCRdb fed the RACE reads into MiXCR, producing one record per CDR3 protein. The repertoire has some 110,000 distinct CDR3 sequences, about 12% of them found once; the top ten carry 1.2% to 1.5%. Sequences were derived from whole blood, sampled in connection with sensitization to the hapten diphenylcyclopropenone (DPC). The receptors come from a woman between 45 and 60 years old with alopecia areata. Some clones in this sample may be carry-over from other donors' samples.

The chain couples TRBV7-2 to TRBJ2-1; D unresolved. V was shortened by 1 base and J by 1 base, with 8 bases between the two germline ends. Germline assignment: CDR1 SGHTA and CDR2 FQGNSA. CDR3 length: 15 residues. The CDR3 DNA reads as TGTGCCAGCAGCTTAGAGGCGCAATCCTACAATGAGCAGTTCTTC. It specifies CASSLEAQSYNEQFF.

The chain is built from TRBV20-1 and TRBJ1-2, with unresolved D. This CDR3 comprises 13 residues. Deletions cut 6 bases from V and 1 base from J, with 12 bases between. Looked up from germline, CDR1 is DFQATT and CDR2 is SNEGSKA (reference sequence). CDR3 protein: CSAVAGVNYGYTF. Here the CDR3 DNA reads TGCAGTGCCGTAGCCGGGGTTAACTATGGCTACACCTTC.

This clonotype was counted ten times or more. The chain is built from TRBV28 and TRBJ1-6; D gene unclear. The CDR3 is 15 residues long. Trimming took off 10 bases at V and 5 bases at J, with 18 bases between the two ends. CDR1 is MDHEN, CDR2 SYDVKM, per germline. The CDR3 region is CATHYWGLNNSPLHF. The CDR3 DNA follows: TGTGCCACCCACTACTGGGGTCTAAATAATTCACCCCTCCACTTT. Using reference TRBV28 and TRBJ1-6 for the parts outside the CDR3, the full variable domain is DVKVTQSSRYLVKRTGEKVFLECVQDMDHENMFWYRQDPGLGLRLIYFSYDVKMKEKGDIPEGYSVSREKKERFSLILESASTNQTSMYLCATHYWGLNNSPLHFGNGTRLTVT.

The CDR3 nucleotides are TGTGCCAGCACCTTAGACCCAGGGGACGAGCAGTACTTC. Amino acid sequence: CASTLDPGDEQYF. The chain is built from TRBV6-6 and TRBJ2-7; possibly TRBD1 for D (6 bases). This CDR3 has 13 amino acids. The germline gives CDR1 MNHNY, CDR2 SVGAGI (reference sequence). V gave up 7 bases and J gave up 5 bases, with 15 bases separating them.

This clonotype was observed at least ten times. This chain connects TRBV12-3 or TRBV12-4 to TRBJ1-5, with D hard to call. The germline V and J ends were trimmed by 5 bases and 2 bases, with 13 bases remaining between them. This CDR3 region has 15 residues. The CDR3 DNA reads as TGTGCCAGCAGTCCGACCTTTCGGGGCAATCAGCCCCAGCATTTT. It yields the protein CASSPTFRGNQPQHF.

This clonotype came up a few times. This sequence joins TRBV6-1 and TRBJ2-3; D may be TRBD2 (5 bases). CDR1 and CDR2 from the germline V gene are MNHNS and SASEGT. The CDR3 is made up of 15 amino acids. Trimming cost V 6 bases and J 0 bases, with 13 bases left between them. CDR3 coding DNA: TGTGCCAGCAGGAAAGCGGATTCTAGCACAGATACGCAGTATTTT. Its protein product is CASRKADSSTDTQYF.

This clonotype was seen at least ten times. The rearrangement uses TRBV5-5 and TRBJ2-3; possibly TRBD1 for D (6 bases). CDR3 size: 14 residues. Trimming took 3 bases from V and 3 from J, leaving 11 bases between them. Germline V gene lookup returns CDR1 SGHKS and CDR2 YYEKEE (reference sequence). The CDR3 here is CASSSIGGTDTQYF. The CDR3 DNA follows: TGTGCCAGCAGCTCAATAGGGGGTACAGATACGCAGTATTTT.

The V and J genes are TRBV29-1 and TRBJ1-4; D is perhaps TRBD1 (5 bases). V was shortened by 2 bases and J by 6 bases, with 13 bases between the two germline ends. Germline CDR1 SQVTM, CDR2 ANQGSEA. CDR3 length equals 14 residues. CDR3 loop: CSVERSGSDEKLFF. The CDR3 region has the DNA TGCAGCGTTGAAAGGTCAGGGAGCGATGAAAAACTGTTTTTT.

This clonotype turned up a few times. The CDR3 spells CASSFTGWSSNQPQHF. As DNA, the CDR3 is TGTGCCAGCAGTTTTACAGGGTGGTCGAGCAATCAGCCCCAGCATTTT. The rearrangement joins TRBV12-3 or TRBV12-4 to TRBJ1-5; weak D call: TRBD1 (6 bases). V lost 3 bases to trimming and J lost 1 base, with 13 bases between them. This CDR3 has 16 residues.

The rearrangement links TRBV7-2 to TRBJ2-1; 7 bases line up with TRBD2. The CDR3 is made up of 14 amino acids. With 3 bases clipped from V and 4 bases from J, the junction kept 3 bases outside the gene matches. From germline, CDR1 is SGHTA and CDR2 FQGNSA. CDR3 loop: CASSFRGEYNEQFF. The DNA of the CDR3 is TGTGCCAGCAGCTTTCGGGGGGAATACAATGAGCAGTTCTTC.

This clonotype has a count of ten or more. V usage is TRBV11-2 and J usage is TRBJ2-1; TRBD1 is a possible D gene (6 bases). The CDR3 has 16 residues. Germline CDR1 SGHAT, CDR2 FQNNGV. V was clipped by 0 bases and J by 9 bases, with 18 bases between them. CDR3 nucleotides: TGTGCCAGCAGCTTAGACCCTCACACAGGGTCCCTTGAGCAGTTCTTC. It specifies CASSLDPHTGSLEQFF.

The rearrangement links TRBV28 to TRBJ2-7, with 9 bases fitting TRBD2. Trimming cost V 5 bases and J 13 bases; bases outside gene matches: 12. Germline V gene lookup returns CDR1 MDHEN and CDR2 SYDVKM. CDR3 size: 13 residues. The CDR3 spells CASSPPGSGSGYF. The CDR3 DNA is TGTGCCAGCAGTCCCCCGGGTAGCGGGAGCGGATACTTC.

This clonotype was counted only a few times. This chain links TRBV6-2 or TRBV6-3 with TRBJ1-2, with 9 bases aligning to TRBD1. Germline V gene data show CDR1 as MNHEY and CDR2 as SVGEGT. The trim removed 4 bases at V and 5 bases at J, leaving 8 bases unmatched. CDR3 length: 15 amino acids. The CDR3 region is CASSSPDRGDYGYTF. The CDR3 bases are TGTGCCAGCAGTTCCCCGGACAGGGGAGATTATGGCTACACCTTC.

The chain carries TRBV28 and TRBJ2-7, with 7 bases lining up with TRBD1. V shed 6 bases, J shed 3 bases, and the junction held 5 bases outside the gene matches. CDR1 and CDR2 (germline): MDHEN, SYDVKM. CDR3 length: 13 residues. DNA for the CDR3: TGTGCCAGCAGCTCGGGACAGATCTACGAGCAGTACTTC. It yields the protein CASSSGQIYEQYF. The variable domain in full, completed from reference TRBV28 and TRBJ2-7, reads DVKVTQSSRYLVKRTGEKVFLECVQDMDHENMFWYRQDPGLGLRLIYFSYDVKMKEKGDIPEGYSVSREKKERFSLILESASTNQTSMYLCASSSGQIYEQYFGPGTRLTVT.

This clonotype was seen only a few times. This rearrangement joins TRBV7-9 to TRBJ1-5; D unclear. Germline CDR1 and CDR2: SEHNR and FQNEAQ (reference sequence). CDR3 length: 15 amino acids. V lost 1 base, J lost 2 bases, and 9 bases lay in between. The CDR3 spells CASSLDHGRNQPQHF. The DNA for the CDR3 is TGTGCCAGCAGCTTAGATCACGGCCGCAATCAGCCCCAGCATTTT.

The rearrangement links TRBV6-5 to TRBJ2-3, with 7 bases identical to TRBD1. CDR1 and CDR2 from the germline V gene are MNHEY and SVGAGI. The CDR3 totals 18 residues. The J segment lost 3 bases and the V segment lost 4 bases, leaving 16 bases of the junction unmatched. CDR3 sequence (DNA): TGTGCCAGCAGTTCCATGGATCAGGGGGTGGAAAGAACAGATACGCAGTATTTT. It codes for CASSSMDQGVERTDTQYF.

This clonotype was counted a few times. The J gene is TRBJ1-5, the V gene TRBV20-1; D is unresolved. The germline V gene has CDR1 DFQATT and CDR2 SNEGSKA (reference sequence). Trimming shortened V by 6 bases and J by 10 bases, and 16 bases separated the two germline ends. There are 12 residues in the CDR3. CDR3 bases: TGCAGTGCAACACCCCCTTCGAATCCCCAGCATTTT. Encoded protein: CSATPPSNPQHF.

V and J are TRBV2 and TRBJ1-2, with D perhaps TRBD1 (5 bases). CDR1 and CDR2 from the germline V gene are SNHLY and FYNNEI. V lost 0 bases and J lost 4, with 6 bases in between. The CDR3 runs 13 residues. CDR3 region: CASSEATGYGYTF. DNA for the CDR3: TGTGCCAGCAGTGAAGCAACAGGCTATGGCTACACCTTC.

V and J are TRBV12-3 or TRBV12-4 and TRBJ2-2; possibly TRBD1 for D (6 bases). Trimming removed 4 bases from V and 6 bases from J, with 15 bases in between. The CDR3 contains 15 residues. The DNA of the CDR3 is TGTGCCAGCAGTTATCAGGGGTCGGTGGCCGGGGAGCTGTTTTTT. It translates to CASSYQGSVAGELFF.

The table lists this clonotype with a few counts. V is TRBV3-1 and J is TRBJ1-2; 7 nucleotides match TRBD1. Trimming removed 4 bases from V and 4 bases from J; junction bases left unmatched: 9. This CDR3 contains 15 residues. Germline V gene lookup returns CDR1 LGHDT and CDR2 YNNKEL (reference sequence). The CDR3 reads CASSPQRGLGYGYTF. Here the CDR3 DNA reads TGTGCCAGCAGCCCTCAAAGGGGGCTAGGCTATGGCTACACCTTC. Full variable domain (rest looked up from reference TRBV3-1 and TRBJ1-2): DTAVSQTPKYLVTQMGNDKSIKCEQNLGHDTMYWYKQDSKKFLKIMFSYNNKELIINETVPNRFSPKSPDKAHLNLHINSLELGDSAVYFCASSPQRGLGYGYTFGSGTRLTVV.

The V call is TRBV27, the J call TRBJ1-6, with D possibly TRBD1 on 6 matching bases. The CDR3 contains 15 residues. V dropped 3 bases and J dropped 7 bases, with 13 bases sitting between them. Germline lookup yields CDR1 MNHEY and CDR2 SMNVEV (reference sequence). In nucleotides, the CDR3 is TGTGCCAGCAGTTTGGCAGGGGCCCTGAATTCACCCCTCCACTTT. Translation: CASSLAGALNSPLHF.

This clonotype was picked up one time. The chain has TRBV29-1 and TRBJ2-6, with D possibly matching TRBD1 (5 bases). With 4 bases removed from V and 0 bases from J, the gap between germline ends came to 7 bases. The CDR3 has 14 residues. The germline V gene has CDR1 SQVTM and CDR2 ANQGSEA. CDR3 nucleotides: TGCAGCGTTGCGGACAACTCTGGGGCCAACGTCCTGACTTTC. It is translated as CSVADNSGANVLTF. Based on the CDR3 plus reference TRBV29-1 and TRBJ2-6, the full variable domain is SAVISQKPSRDICQRGTSLTIQCQVDSQVTMMFWYRQQPGQSLTLIATANQGSEATYESGFVIDKFPISRPNLTFSTLTVSNMSPEDSSIYLCSVADNSGANVLTFGAGSRLTVL.

The rearrangement joins TRBV7-2 to TRBJ1-1, with no clear D. This CDR3 has 15 residues. CDR1 and CDR2 (germline): SGHTA, FQGNSA. Trimming took 1 base from V and 5 from J, leaving 14 bases between them. The CDR3 spells CASSLEVTARTEAFF. CDR3 in DNA: TGTGCCAGCAGCTTAGAGGTGACGGCGAGGACTGAAGCTTTCTTT.

The chain carries TRBV4-2 and TRBJ2-1, with TRBD1 identical over 9 bases. The junction had 3 bases not matched to a gene; V was cut back by 0 bases and J by 3 bases. The CDR3 consists of 16 residues. Per the germline V gene, CDR1 is LGHNA and CDR2 is YNFKEQ. This CDR3 is CASSQDPTGGYNEQFF. For the CDR3, the DNA is TGTGCCAGCAGCCAAGACCCGACAGGGGGCTACAATGAGCAGTTCTTC.

The CDR3: CASSGIPSGANVLTF. As DNA, the CDR3 is TGTGCCAGCAGTGGGATCCCCTCTGGGGCCAACGTCCTGACTTTC. The V call is TRBV27, the J call TRBJ2-6; D call uncertain. This CDR3 has 15 amino acids. V dropped 5 bases and J dropped 0 bases, with 8 bases sitting between them. Germline CDR1 and CDR2: MNHEY and SMNVEV (reference sequence).

This clonotype has ten or more counts. The chain recombines TRBV20-1 with TRBJ1-1; D is perhaps TRBD1 (6 bases). The CDR3 is made up of 14 amino acids. V was cut by 5 bases and J by 0 bases, with 13 bases left in between. The germline CDR1 and CDR2 sequences are DFQATT and SNEGSKA (reference sequence). CDR3 in DNA: TGCAGTGCTTCGCCGGGACATATGAACACTGAAGCTTTCTTT. Translating it yields CSASPGHMNTEAFF.

The chain joins TRBV28 to TRBJ2-3; TRBD1 aligns across 7 bases. J lost 3 bases, V lost 4 bases, and 4 bases had no gene match. Germline V gene data show CDR1 as MDHEN and CDR2 as SYDVKM. This CDR3 region has 14 residues. CDR3 in amino acids: CASSSDRSTDTQYF. Written as DNA, the CDR3 is TGTGCCAGCAGTTCGGACAGGTCAACAGATACGCAGTATTTT.

This clonotype was observed many times. The chain has TRBV13 and TRBJ2-7; D uncertain. Germline lookup yields CDR1 PRHDT and CDR2 FYEKMQ (reference sequence). CDR3 length equals 15 residues. Between the trimmed V and J ends, which lost 1 base and 4 bases, there was a span of 14 bases. DNA of the CDR3: TGTGCCAGCAGCTTAGAGCGCGCAAGTGGGTACGAGCAGTACTTC. It translates to CASSLERASGYEQYF. The full variable domain, with the rest looked up from reference TRBV13 and TRBJ2-7, is AAGVIQSPRHLIKEKRETATLKCYPIPRHDTVYWYQQGPGQDPQFLISFYEKMQSDKGSIPDRFSAQQFSDYHSELNMSSLELGDSALYFCASSLERASGYEQYFGPGTRLTVT.

The chain has TRBV29-1 and TRBJ2-5; D not resolved. The CDR3 covers 15 residues. Trimming shortened V by 7 bases and J by 4 bases, and 22 bases separated the two germline ends. From germline, CDR1 is SQVTM and CDR2 ANQGSEA. The CDR3 reads CSGSIGSGTIETQYF. The CDR3 bases are TGCAGCGGGTCGATAGGTTCCGGTACTATAGAGACCCAGTACTTC.

This clonotype has just a few counts. The genes are TRBV7-2 and TRBJ2-7; no clear D gene. CDR3 length equals 14 residues. V gave up 2 bases and J gave up 5 bases, with 13 bases separating them. Germline assignment: CDR1 SGHTA and CDR2 FQGNSA. The CDR3 coding sequence is TGTGCCAGCAGCTTAAAGTATCCGCCCAACGAGCAGTACTTC. As protein: CASSLKYPPNEQYF.